This T cell receptor beta chain was recovered during a study of blood T cell repertoires in COVID-19. In the original analysis: Reference gene primer amplification yielded estimated nucleated cell counts. Measured with immunoSEQ multiplex PCR; TCRdb has only the in-frame clones, and not every one. From that table come the V and J calls and clone size; the DNA was used to work out D and trimming. The sample carries more than 80,000 clones, around 85% recorded once. Germline V gene data show CDR1 as SGHVS and CDR2 as FQNEAQ. This CDR3 contains 16 residues. The ends were cut back, 2 bases at V and 3 bases at J, with 16 bases in the middle. In Seattle, patients joined the study during active infection and were tracked longitudinally.

This chain uses TRBV7-8 with TRBJ1-2, with a tentative D call TRBD1 (5 bases). The source is a woman aged 55-70 years with COVID-19, enrolled during active disease. Sequences were obtained from peripheral blood. The CDR3 loop is CASSLPPAGLDYGYTF. The CDR3, as DNA: TGTGCCAGCAGCTTACCCCCGGCAGGGCTGGACTATGGCTACACCTTC.